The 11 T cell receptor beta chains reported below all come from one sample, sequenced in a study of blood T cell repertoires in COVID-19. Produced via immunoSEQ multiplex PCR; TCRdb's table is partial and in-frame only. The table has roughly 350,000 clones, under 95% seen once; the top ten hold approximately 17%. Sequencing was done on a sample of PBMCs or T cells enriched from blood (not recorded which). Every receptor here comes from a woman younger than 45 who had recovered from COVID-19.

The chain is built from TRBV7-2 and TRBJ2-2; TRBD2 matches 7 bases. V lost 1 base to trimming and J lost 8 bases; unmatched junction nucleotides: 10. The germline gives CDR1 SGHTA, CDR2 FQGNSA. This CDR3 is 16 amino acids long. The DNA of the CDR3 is TGTGCCAGCAGCTTAGGGACTAGGTCGTTACAGGGGGAGCTGTTTTTT. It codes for CASSLGTRSLQGELFF.

CDR3 sequence (DNA): TGTGCCAGCTCACCACCCGGGACTCCTTCCTACGAGCAGTACTTC. Protein sequence: CASSPPGTPSYEQYF. This chain connects TRBV18 to TRBJ2-7; a possible D gene is TRBD2 (6 bases). There are 15 residues in the CDR3. The V end lost 0 bases, the J end lost 1 base, and 10 bases lay between the germline ends. From germline, CDR1 is KGHSH and CDR2 LQKENI.

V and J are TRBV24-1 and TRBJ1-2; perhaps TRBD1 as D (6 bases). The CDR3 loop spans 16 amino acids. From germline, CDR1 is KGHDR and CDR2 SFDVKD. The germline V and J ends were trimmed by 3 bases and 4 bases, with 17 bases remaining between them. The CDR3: CATSDRRTERPYGYTF. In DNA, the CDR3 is TGTGCCACCAGTGATCGACGGACAGAGAGACCCTATGGCTACACCTTC.

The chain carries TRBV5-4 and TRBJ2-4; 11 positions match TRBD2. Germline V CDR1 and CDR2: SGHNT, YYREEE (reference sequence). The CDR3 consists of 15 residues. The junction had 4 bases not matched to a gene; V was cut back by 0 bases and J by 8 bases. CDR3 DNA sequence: TGTGCCAGCAGCTTGGGATTTAGCGGGGGGGACATTCAGTACTTC. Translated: CASSLGFSGGDIQYF.

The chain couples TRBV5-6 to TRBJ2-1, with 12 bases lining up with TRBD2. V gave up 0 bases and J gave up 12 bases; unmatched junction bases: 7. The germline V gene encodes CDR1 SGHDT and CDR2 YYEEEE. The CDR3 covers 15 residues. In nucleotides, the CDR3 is TGTGCCAGCAGCTTGGAGGCTAGCGGGAGGGCCTGGCAGTTCTTC. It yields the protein CASSLEASGRAWQFF.

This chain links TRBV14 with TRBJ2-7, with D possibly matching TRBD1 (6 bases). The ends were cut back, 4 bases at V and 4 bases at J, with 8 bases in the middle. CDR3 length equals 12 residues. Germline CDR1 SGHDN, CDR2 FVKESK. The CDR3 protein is CASSRQAYEQYF. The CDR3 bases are TGTGCCAGCAGCCGACAGGCGTACGAGCAGTACTTC.

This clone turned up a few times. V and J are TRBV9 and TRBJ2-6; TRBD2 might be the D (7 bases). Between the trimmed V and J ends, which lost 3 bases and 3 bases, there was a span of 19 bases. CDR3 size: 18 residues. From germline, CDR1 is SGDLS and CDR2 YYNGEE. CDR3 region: CASSAHPRGGRGANVLTF. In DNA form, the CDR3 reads TGTGCCAGCAGCGCCCACCCCAGGGGAGGGCGTGGGGCCAACGTCCTGACTTTC.

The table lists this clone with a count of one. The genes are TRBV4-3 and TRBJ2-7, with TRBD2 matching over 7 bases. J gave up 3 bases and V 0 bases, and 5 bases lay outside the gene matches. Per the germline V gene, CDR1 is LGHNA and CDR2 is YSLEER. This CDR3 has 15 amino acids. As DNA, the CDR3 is TGCGCCAGCAGCCAAGAGGGGACTAACTTCTACGAGCAGTACTTC. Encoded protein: CASSQEGTNFYEQYF.

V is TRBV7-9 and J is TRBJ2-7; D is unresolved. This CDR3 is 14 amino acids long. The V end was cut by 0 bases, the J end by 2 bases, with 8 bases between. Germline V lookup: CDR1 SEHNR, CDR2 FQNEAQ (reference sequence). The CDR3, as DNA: TGTGCCAGCAGCTTAGCGTTAGAGCCCTACGAGCAGTACTTC. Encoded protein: CASSLALEPYEQYF.

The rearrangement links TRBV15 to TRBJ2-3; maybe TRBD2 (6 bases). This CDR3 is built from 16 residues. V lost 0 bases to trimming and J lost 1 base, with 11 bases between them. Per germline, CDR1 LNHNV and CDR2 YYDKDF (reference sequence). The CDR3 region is CATSRDPGTRTDTQYF. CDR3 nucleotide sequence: TGTGCCACCAGCAGAGATCCTGGGACTCGCACAGATACGCAGTATTTT.

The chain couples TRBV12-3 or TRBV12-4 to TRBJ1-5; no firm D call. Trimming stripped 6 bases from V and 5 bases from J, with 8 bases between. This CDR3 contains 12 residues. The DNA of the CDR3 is TGTGCCAGCAGCCTTGGAGATCAGCCCCAGCATTTT. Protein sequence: CASSLGDQPQHF.